These T cell receptor beta chains were read from a single sample in a study of shared clonotypes between healthy human individuals. The assay was immunoSEQ multiplex PCR, and TCRdb's table has in-frame clones only and misses some. The table has 2 million or so clones, about 95% seen once. Material for sequencing was naive CD4+ T cells sorted from blood. These receptors came from a man younger than 35 in good health. Both conserved end residues are part of each CDR3. A D gene is named only where the DNA matches it firmly. Clone size appears in some rows only: once, few, many, or a class for an expanded clone.

d_call	clone_size	v_call	j_call	cdr3_nt	cdr3_aa
NA	NA	TRBV19	TRBJ1-2	TGTGCCAGTAGTCCCAGGGTTGGCTACACCTTC	CASSPRVGYTF
NA	NA	TRBV6-5	TRBJ2-1	TGTGCCAGCCGAGGCCAGGGGTTGCAGTTCTTC	CASRGQGLQFF
TRBD1	NA	TRBV7-2	TRBJ2-2	TGTGCCAGCACCCCGGCTACCGGGACAGGGGTAACCGGGGAGCTGTTTTTT	CASTPATGTGVTGELFF
TRBD1	NA	TRBV30	TRBJ2-7	TGTGCCTGGAGAGGGACAGGGGGACCCTACGAGCAGTACTTC	CAWRGTGGPYEQYF
TRBD1	NA	TRBV18	TRBJ1-3	TGTGCCAGCTCACCTTCCCGGGACAGGGGAAACACCATATATTTT	CASSPSRDRGNTIYF
NA	once	TRBV14	TRBJ2-1	TGTGCCAGCAGCCAACCGGGACTTCTAGGTGAGCAGTTCTTC	CASSQPGLLGEQFF
TRBD1	NA	TRBV9	TRBJ2-5	TGTGCCAGCAGCTCGGGACAGGGAGGACGTGAGACCCAGTACTTC	CASSSGQGGRETQYF
NA	NA	TRBV7-9	TRBJ2-3	TGTGCCAGCAGCTTCTATTCCACAGATACGCAGTATTTT	CASSFYSTDTQYF
TRBD2	NA	TRBV5-1	TRBJ2-1	TGCGCCAGCAGCTTGAGCGGGACGAGAAACAATGAGCAGTTCTTC	CASSLSGTRNNEQFF
NA	NA	TRBV20-1	TRBJ1-1	TGCAGCCCGAGCGGAAGGGGCGAAGCTTTCTTT	CSPSGRGEAFF
NA	NA	TRBV7-2	TRBJ2-7	TGTGCCAGCAGCTTAGGGGTTGCGGGGACCTACGAGCAGTACTTC	CASSLGVAGTYEQYF
NA	NA	TRBV4-1	TRBJ1-5	TGCGCCAGCAGCCAAATAGCGGGGGCGAGGGATCAGCCCCAGCATTTT	CASSQIAGARDQPQHF
NA	NA	TRBV2	TRBJ1-4	TGTGCCAGCACGCTTTCTAGACAGTATAATGAAAAACTGTTTTTT	CASTLSRQYNEKLFF
NA	NA	TRBV27	TRBJ2-3	TGTGCCAGCAGTCCTATAGCGGATTATAGCACAGATACGCAGTATTTT	CASSPIADYSTDTQYF
NA	NA	TRBV5-1	TRBJ2-2	TGCGCCAGCAGCTTGGCTACCACCGGGGAGCTGTTTTTT	CASSLATTGELFF
NA	NA	TRBV2	TRBJ1-3	TGTGCCAGCTGGGACACGGGGAATTATAGCTCTGGAAACACCATATATTTT	CASWDTGNYSSGNTIYF
NA	NA	TRBV30	TRBJ2-7	TGTGCCTGCGTTAAGGAATCTACGAAACAGCAGTACTTC	CACVKESTKQQYF
NA	NA	TRBV5-1	TRBJ2-5	TGCGCCAGCAGCTTGACGGATCCGGTCCAAGAGACCCAGTACTTC	CASSLTDPVQETQYF
TRBD1	NA	TRBV19	TRBJ1-2	TGTGCCAGTAGTACGCAGGGGGCGGGCTATGGCTACACCTTC	CASSTQGAGYGYTF
TRBD1	NA	TRBV10-3	TRBJ2-3	TGTGCCATCAGATCAGGGGGCGTGGATACGCAGTATTTT	CAIRSGGVDTQYF
TRBD1	once	TRBV2	TRBJ1-5	TGTGCCAGCACCCCGGACAGGGGCAGCAATCAGCCCCAGCATTTT	CASTPDRGSNQPQHF
NA	NA	TRBV10-3	TRBJ1-2	TGTGCCATCAGTGAGTGGGAAAATGCTAACTATGGCTACACCTTC	CAISEWENANYGYTF
TRBD1	once	TRBV4-1	TRBJ1-2	TGCGCCAGCAGCCAAGACGCTACAGGGGGCTACTATGGCTACACCTTC	CASSQDATGGYYGYTF
TRBD1	NA	TRBV5-1	TRBJ2-5	TGCGCCAGCAGCCGTCAGGGGGCATCGGAGACCCAGTACTTC	CASSRQGASETQYF
TRBD1	NA	TRBV5-6	TRBJ2-5	TGTGCCAGCAGCTACCCGGACAGGGGAGTAGGGGAGACCCAGTACTTC	CASSYPDRGVGETQYF
NA	NA	TRBV6-5	TRBJ2-4	TGTGCCTCGGGGGCGGTAGCCAAAAACATTCAGTACTTC	CASGAVAKNIQYF
NA	NA	TRBV25-1	TRBJ1-4	TGTGCCAGCAGTAGAACACCTCTTAATGAAAAACTGTTTTTT	CASSRTPLNEKLFF
NA	NA	TRBV13	TRBJ1-2	TGTGCCAGCAGCCCCTCGGACGGTGCTAACTATGGCTACACCTTC	CASSPSDGANYGYTF
NA	once	TRBV2	TRBJ1-1	NA	CASSSSEGRTEAFF
TRBD1	NA	TRBV5-1	TRBJ2-7	TGCGCCAGCAGCTTGACGGGACAGGCGTCCTACGAGCAGTACTTC	CASSLTGQASYEQYF
NA	NA	TRBV2	TRBJ2-2	TGTGCCAGCAATACGGAAAAGAACACCGGGGAGCTGTTTTTT	CASNTEKNTGELFF
NA	NA	TRBV6-1	TRBJ1-2	TGTGCCAGCAGTGAAAGGGCCTCCTATGGCTACACCTTC	CASSERASYGYTF